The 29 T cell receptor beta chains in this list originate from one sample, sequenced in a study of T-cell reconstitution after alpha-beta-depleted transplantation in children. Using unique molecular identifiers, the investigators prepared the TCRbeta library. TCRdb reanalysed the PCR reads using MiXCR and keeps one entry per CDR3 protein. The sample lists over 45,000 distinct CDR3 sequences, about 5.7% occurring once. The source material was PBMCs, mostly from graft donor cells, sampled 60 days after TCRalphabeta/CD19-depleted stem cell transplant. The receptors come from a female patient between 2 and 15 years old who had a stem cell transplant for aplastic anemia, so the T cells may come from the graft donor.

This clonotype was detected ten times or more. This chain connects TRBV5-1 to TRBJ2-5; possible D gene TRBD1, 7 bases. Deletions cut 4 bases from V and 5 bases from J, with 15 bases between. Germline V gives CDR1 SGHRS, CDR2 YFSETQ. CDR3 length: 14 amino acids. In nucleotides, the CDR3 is TGCGCCAGCAGCCCTCAGGGGGGACGGGAGACCCAGTACTTC. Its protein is CASSPQGGRETQYF. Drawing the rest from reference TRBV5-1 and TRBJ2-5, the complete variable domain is KAGVTQTPRYLIKTRGQQVTLSCSPISGHRSVSWYQQTPGQGLQFLFEYFSETQRNKGNFPGRFSGRQFSNSRSEMNVSTLELGDSALYLCASSPQGGRETQYFGPGTRLLVL.

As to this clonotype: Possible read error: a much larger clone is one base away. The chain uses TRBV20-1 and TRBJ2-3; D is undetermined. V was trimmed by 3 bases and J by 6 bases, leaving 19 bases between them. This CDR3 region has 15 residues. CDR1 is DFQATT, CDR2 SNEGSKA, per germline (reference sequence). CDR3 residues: CSARTGQILTDTQYF. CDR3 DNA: TGCAGTGCTAGGACTGGGCAGATCCTGACGGATACGCAGTATTTT.

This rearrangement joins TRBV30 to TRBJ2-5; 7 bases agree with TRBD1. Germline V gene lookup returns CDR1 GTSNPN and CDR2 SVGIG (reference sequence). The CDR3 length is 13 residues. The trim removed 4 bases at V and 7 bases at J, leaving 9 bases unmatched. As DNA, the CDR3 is TGTGCCTGGACTCCGAAGGGGGCATGGACCCAGTACTTC. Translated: CAWTPKGAWTQYF.

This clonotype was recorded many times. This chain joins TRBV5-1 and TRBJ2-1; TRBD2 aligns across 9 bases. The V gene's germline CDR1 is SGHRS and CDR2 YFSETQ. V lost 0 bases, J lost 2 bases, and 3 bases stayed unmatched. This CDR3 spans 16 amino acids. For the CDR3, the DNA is TGCGCCAGCAGCTTGGGGTCTAGCGGGACCTACAATGAGCAGTTCTTC. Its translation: CASSLGSSGTYNEQFF.

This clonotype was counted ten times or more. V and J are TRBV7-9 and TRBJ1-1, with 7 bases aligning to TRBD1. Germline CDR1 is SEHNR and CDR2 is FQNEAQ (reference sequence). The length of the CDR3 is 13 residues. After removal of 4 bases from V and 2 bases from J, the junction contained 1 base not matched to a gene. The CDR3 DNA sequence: TGTGCCAGCAGCTGGGACAGTAACACTGAAGCTTTCTTT. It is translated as CASSWDSNTEAFF.

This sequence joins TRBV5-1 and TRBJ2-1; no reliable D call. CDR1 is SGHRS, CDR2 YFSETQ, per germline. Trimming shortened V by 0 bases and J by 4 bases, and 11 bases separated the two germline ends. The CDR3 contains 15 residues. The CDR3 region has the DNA TGCGCCAGCAGCTTGGATCTTGGTGGGTACAATGAGCAGTTCTTC. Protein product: CASSLDLGGYNEQFF.

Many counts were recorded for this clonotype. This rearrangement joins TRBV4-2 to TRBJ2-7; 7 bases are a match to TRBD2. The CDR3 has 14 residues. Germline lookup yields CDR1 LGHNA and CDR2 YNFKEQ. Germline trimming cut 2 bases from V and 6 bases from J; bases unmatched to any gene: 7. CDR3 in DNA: TGTGCCAGCAGCCAAACGGCGGGAGAACGCGAGCAGTACTTC. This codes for CASSQTAGEREQYF.

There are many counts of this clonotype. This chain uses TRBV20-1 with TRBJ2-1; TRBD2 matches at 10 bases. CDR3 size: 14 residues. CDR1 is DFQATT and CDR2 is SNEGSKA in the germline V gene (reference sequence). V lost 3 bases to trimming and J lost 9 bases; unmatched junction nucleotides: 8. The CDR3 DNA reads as TGCAGTGCTAGTCCCGGGACTAGCGCCTTTGAGCAGTTCTTC. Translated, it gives CSASPGTSAFEQFF.

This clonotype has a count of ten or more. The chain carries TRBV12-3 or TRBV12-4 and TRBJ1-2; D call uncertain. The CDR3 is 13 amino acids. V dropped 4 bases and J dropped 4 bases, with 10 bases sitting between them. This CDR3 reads CASSWVGIYGYTF. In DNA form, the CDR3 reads TGTGCCAGCAGTTGGGTAGGGATCTATGGCTACACCTTC.

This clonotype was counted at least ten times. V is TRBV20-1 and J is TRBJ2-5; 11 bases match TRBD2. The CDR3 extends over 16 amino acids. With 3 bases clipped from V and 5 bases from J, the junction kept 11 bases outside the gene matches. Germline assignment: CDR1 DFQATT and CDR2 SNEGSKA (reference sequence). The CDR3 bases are TGCAGTGCTAGCCCTATACTAGCGGGAGTCGTTGAGACCCAGTACTTC. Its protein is CSASPILAGVVETQYF.

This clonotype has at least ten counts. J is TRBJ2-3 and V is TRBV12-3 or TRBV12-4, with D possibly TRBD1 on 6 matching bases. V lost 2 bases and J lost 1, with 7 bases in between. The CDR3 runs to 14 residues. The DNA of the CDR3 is TGTGCCAGCAGTTTACAGGGGCGCACAGATACGCAGTATTTT. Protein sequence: CASSLQGRTDTQYF.

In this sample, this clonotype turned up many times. CDR3 amino acids: CASSPGTKSEQYF. CDR3 DNA: TGTGCCAGCAGCCCCGGGACTAAGAGCGAGCAGTACTTC. This chain links TRBV12-3 or TRBV12-4 with TRBJ2-7, with TRBD2 identical over 7 bases. This CDR3 contains 13 residues. V shed 6 bases and J 6 bases; nucleotides not matched to a gene: 8.

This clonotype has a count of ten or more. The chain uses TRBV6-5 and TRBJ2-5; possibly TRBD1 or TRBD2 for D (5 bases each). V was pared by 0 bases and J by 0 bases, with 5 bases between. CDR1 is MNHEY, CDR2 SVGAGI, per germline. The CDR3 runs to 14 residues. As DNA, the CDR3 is TGTGCCAGCAGTTACTCGGGACACCAAGAGACCCAGTACTTC. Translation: CASSYSGHQETQYF.

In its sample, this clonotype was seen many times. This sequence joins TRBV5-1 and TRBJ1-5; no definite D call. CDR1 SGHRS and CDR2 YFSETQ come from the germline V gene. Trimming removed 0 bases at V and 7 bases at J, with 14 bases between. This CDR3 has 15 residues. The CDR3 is CASSLGALPEQPQHF. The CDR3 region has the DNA TGCGCCAGCAGCTTGGGGGCACTACCTGAACAGCCCCAGCATTTT.

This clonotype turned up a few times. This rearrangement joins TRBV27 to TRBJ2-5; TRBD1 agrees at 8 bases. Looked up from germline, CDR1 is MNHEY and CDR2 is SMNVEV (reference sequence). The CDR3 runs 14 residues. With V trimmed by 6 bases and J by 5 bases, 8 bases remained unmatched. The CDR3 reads CASRAGQEAETQYF. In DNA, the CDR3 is TGTGCCAGCAGGGCGGGACAGGAAGCCGAGACCCAGTACTTC.

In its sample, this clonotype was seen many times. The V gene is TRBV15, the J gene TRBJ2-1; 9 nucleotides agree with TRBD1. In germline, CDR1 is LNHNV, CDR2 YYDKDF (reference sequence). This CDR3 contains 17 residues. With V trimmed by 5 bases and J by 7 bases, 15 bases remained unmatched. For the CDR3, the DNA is TGTGCCACCAGCGGATCCCGGACAGGGGCCAAGGGTAATGAGCAGTTCTTC. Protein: CATSGSRTGAKGNEQFF.

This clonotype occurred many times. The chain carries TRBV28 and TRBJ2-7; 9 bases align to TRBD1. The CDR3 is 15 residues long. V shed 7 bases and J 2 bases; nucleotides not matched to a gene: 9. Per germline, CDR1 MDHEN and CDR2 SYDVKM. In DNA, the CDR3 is TGTGCCAGCACTTCCATCGGACAGGGGACCTACGAGCAGTACTTC. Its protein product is CASTSIGQGTYEQYF.

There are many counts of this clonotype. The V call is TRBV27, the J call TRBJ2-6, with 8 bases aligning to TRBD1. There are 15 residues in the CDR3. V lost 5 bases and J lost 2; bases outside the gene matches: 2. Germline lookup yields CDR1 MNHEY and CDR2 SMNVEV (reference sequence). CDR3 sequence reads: CASSQGAPGANVLTF. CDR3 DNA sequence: TGTGCCAGCAGTCAGGGGGCGCCTGGGGCCAACGTCCTGACTTTC. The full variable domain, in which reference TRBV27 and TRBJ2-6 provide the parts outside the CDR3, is EAQVTQNPRYLITVTGKKLTVTCSQNMNHEYMSWYRQDPGLGLRQIYYSMNVEVTDKGDVPEGYKVSRKEKRNFPLILESPSPNQTSLYFCASSQGAPGANVLTFGAGSRLTVL.

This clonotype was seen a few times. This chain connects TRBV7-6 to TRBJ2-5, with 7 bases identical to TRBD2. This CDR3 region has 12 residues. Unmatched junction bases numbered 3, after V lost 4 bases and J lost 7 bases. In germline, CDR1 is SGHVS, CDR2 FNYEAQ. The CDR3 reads CASSSERGTQYF. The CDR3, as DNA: TGTGCCAGCAGCTCAGAGCGGGGGACCCAGTACTTC.

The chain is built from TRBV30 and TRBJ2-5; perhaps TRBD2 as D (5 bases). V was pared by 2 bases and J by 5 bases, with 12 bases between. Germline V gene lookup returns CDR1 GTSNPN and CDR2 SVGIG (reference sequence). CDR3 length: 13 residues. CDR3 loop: CAWSHGSGETQYF. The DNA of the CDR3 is TGTGCCTGGAGTCATGGGTCGGGGGAGACCCAGTACTTC.

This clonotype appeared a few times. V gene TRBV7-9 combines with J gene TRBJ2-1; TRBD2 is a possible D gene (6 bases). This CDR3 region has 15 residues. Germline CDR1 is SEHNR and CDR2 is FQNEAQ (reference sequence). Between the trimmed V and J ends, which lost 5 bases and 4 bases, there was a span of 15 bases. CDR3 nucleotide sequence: TGTGCCAGCAGCGGATCGCTAGCGTCGTACAATGAGCAGTTCTTC. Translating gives CASSGSLASYNEQFF. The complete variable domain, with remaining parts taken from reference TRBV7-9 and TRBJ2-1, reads DTGVSQNPRHKITKRGQNVTFRCDPISEHNRLYWYRQTLGQGPEFLTYFQNEAQLEKSRLLSDRFSAERPKGSFSTLEIQRTEQGDSAMYLCASSGSLASYNEQFFGPGTRLTVL.

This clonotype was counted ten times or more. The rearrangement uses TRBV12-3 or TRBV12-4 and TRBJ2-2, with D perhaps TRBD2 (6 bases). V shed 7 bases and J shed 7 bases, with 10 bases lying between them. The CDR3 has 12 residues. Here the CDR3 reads CASTGAGGELFF. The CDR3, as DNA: TGTGCCAGCACGGGAGCGGGCGGGGAGCTGTTTTTT.

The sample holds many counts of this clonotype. The CDR3 sequence is CASSQGPGTQYF. In DNA form, the CDR3 reads TGTGCCAGCAGCCAAGGCCCAGGGACGCAGTATTTT. V usage is TRBV14 and J usage is TRBJ2-3, with TRBD1 as a possible D gene (5 bases). The CDR3 is made up of 12 amino acids. Germline loops: CDR1 SGHDN, CDR2 FVKESK. V lost 1 base, J lost 9 bases, and 8 bases lay in between.

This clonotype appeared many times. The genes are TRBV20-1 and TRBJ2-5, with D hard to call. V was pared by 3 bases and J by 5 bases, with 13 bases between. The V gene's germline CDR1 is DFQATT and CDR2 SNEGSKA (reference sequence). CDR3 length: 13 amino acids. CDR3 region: CSARFGLAETQYF. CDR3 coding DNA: TGCAGTGCTAGGTTCGGCCTTGCGGAGACCCAGTACTTC.

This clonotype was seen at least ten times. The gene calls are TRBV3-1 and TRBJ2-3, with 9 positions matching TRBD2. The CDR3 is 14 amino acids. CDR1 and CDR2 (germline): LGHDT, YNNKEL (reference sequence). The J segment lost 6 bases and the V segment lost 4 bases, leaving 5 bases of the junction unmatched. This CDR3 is CASSRRLAADTQYF. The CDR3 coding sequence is TGTGCCAGCAGCCGACGACTAGCGGCGGATACGCAGTATTTT.

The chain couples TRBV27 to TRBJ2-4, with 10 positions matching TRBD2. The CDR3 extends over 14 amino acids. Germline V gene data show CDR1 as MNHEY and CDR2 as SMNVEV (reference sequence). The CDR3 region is CVSSGGLAKNIQYF. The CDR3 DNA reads TGTGTATCTAGCGGGGGATTAGCCAAAAACATTCAGTACTTC.

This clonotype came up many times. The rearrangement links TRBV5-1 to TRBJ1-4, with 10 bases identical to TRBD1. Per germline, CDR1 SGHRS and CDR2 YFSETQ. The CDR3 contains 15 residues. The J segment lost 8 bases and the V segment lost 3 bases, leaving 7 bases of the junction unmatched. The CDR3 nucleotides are TGCGCCAGCAGCTCACTCGGGACAGGGGAGGAAAAACTGTTTTTT. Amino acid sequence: CASSSLGTGEEKLFF.

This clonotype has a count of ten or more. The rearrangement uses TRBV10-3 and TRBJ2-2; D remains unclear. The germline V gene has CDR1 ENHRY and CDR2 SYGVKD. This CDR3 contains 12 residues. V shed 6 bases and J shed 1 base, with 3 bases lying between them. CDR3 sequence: CAIRENTGELFF. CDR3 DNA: TGTGCCATCAGGGAGAACACCGGGGAGCTGTTTTTT.

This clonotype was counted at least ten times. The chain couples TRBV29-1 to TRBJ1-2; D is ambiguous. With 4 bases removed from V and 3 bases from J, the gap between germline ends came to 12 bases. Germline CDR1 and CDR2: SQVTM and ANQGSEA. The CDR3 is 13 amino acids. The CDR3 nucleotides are TGCAGCGTTGCATGGTCGGGCTACTATGGCTACACCTTC. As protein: CSVAWSGYYGYTF.